This T cell receptor (beta chain) was profiled in a study of blood T cell repertoires in COVID-19. Study as a whole: The United States, Italy and Spain were the sources of the acute and convalescent COVID-19 samples.

The CDR3 spans 16 residues. Generated by immunoSEQ multiplex PCR, the TCRdb table keeps only in-frame clones and is missing some. Altogether roughly 250,000 clones are present, around 88% being singletons, with the ten largest covering roughly 0.8%. Sequenced sample: peripheral blood. The sequence was collected from a man aged 30 to 39 with acute or convalescent COVID-19. V usage is TRBV21-1 and J usage is TRBJ2-7; the table assigns TRBD1, which was not confirmed against the DNA. TRBV21-1 is recorded as a pseudogene. CDR3 bases: TGTGCCAGCAGCAAAGTGACCAAGGACAGGCCCTACGAGCAGTACTTC. Translation: CASSKVTKDRPYEQYF.